This T cell receptor beta chain is drawn from a study of molecular identifiers for immune sequencing clone quantification. Findings of the study overall: Barcode-sharing identical TCR molecules could underestimate highly expanded clone sizes.

CDR3 size: 16 residues. Germline lookup yields CDR1 MNHEY and CDR2 SVGAGI. V trimming: 2 bases; J trimming: 3 bases; junction bases outside the gene matches: 3. Naive CD8 T cells underwent sorting with the CD8+CD4-CCR7+CD45RA+ definition. Of note for this clonotype: Its antigen remains unidentified.

TCRdb independently ran MiXCR on the PCR reads; one entry per CDR3 protein. Of approximately 550,000 distinct CDR3 sequences listed, 20% to 25% are singletons. This receptor was obtained from a human donor in good health. Some libraries in this study had Jurkat cell RNA spiked in. The chain joins TRBV6-5 to TRBJ2-3; 12 nucleotides match TRBD2. Sequencing used naive CD8+ T cells from blood, with Jurkat cell RNA spiked in. As for subset: FACS-sorted CD8+CD4-CCR7+CD45RA+ naive T cells. This CDR3 reads CASSYRLAGETDTQYF. The CDR3 nucleotides read TGTGCCAGCAGTTACCGACTAGCGGGAGAAACAGATACGCAGTATTTT.